This entry concerns a single TCR beta chain. CDR1 and CDR2 (germline): LNHNV, YYDKDF (reference sequence). The CDR3 is 15 residues long. J was trimmed by 5 bases and V by 3 bases; bases with no gene match: 4. The entry originates in a study of T cell responses to AZD1222 COVID-19 vaccine. Sequencing was performed with immunoSEQ multiplex PCR; in TCRdb, only in-frame clones are kept and a portion is missing. The sample includes 110,000 to 150,000 clones, around nine tenths seen only once; the top ten take about 3%. This sample comprised peripheral blood, obtained on day 0 of AZD1222 vaccination. This clonotype was sampled from an adult in good health. The rearrangement joins TRBV15 to TRBJ2-7; 13 bases agree with TRBD2. The CDR3 region has the DNA TGTGCCACCAGCAGGGGACTAGCGGGAATCGACGAGCAGTACTTC. It yields the protein CATSRGLAGIDEQYF.